The 5 T cell receptor beta chains below come from one sample, sequenced in a study of blood T cell repertoires in COVID-19. Generated by immunoSEQ multiplex PCR, the TCRdb table keeps only in-frame clones and is missing some. Among 90,000 to 130,000 clones, nearly 80% were seen once, and the ten largest hold more than 15%. Sequencing was carried out using peripheral blood. The receptors were sampled from a woman of 80 years or more with active or convalescent COVID-19.

The rearrangement links TRBV27 to TRBJ2-1; weak D call: TRBD2 (5 bases). The CDR3 totals 15 residues. CDR1 is MNHEY and CDR2 is SMNVEV in the germline V gene (reference sequence). Trimming stripped 3 bases from V and 7 bases from J, with 16 bases between. Here the CDR3 reads CASSFGRVERNEQFF. In nucleotides, the CDR3 is TGTGCCAGCAGTTTTGGGCGGGTGGAACGAAATGAGCAGTTCTTC.

CDR3 DNA: TGTGCCAGCAGCTTGATGGTACAGAAAGAGACCCAGTACTTC. Its translation: CASSLMVQKETQYF. The V and J genes are TRBV5-6 and TRBJ2-5, with unresolved D. Trimming removed 1 base from V and 3 bases from J, with 10 bases in between. The CDR3 runs 14 residues. Per the germline V gene, CDR1 is SGHDT and CDR2 is YYEEEE.

This clone was recorded a few times. The chain is built from TRBV29-1 and TRBJ1-1; 8 nucleotides match TRBD1. Trimming removed 7 bases from V and 4 bases from J; junction bases left unmatched: 5. Germline CDR1 is SQVTM and CDR2 is ANQGSEA. The CDR3 extends over 12 amino acids. CDR3 in amino acids: CSGGQVGTEAFF. The CDR3 region has the DNA TGCAGCGGGGGACAGGTAGGCACTGAAGCTTTCTTT.

The chain is built from TRBV20-1 and TRBJ1-2; D perhaps matches TRBD1 (5 bases). V shed 8 bases and J shed 8 bases, with 15 bases lying between them. Germline CDR1 reads DFQATT; CDR2 reads SNEGSKA (reference sequence). The CDR3 covers 11 residues. The CDR3 reads CSPPGGGGYTF. Here the CDR3 DNA reads TGCAGTCCCCCGGGGGGAGGCGGCTACACCTTC.

The chain employs TRBV5-1 and TRBJ1-4; possible D gene TRBD1, 6 bases. CDR1 is SGHRS and CDR2 is YFSETQ in the germline V gene. With 3 bases removed from V and 0 bases from J, the gap between germline ends came to 9 bases. This CDR3 spans 15 amino acids. CDR3 sequence (DNA): TGCGCCAGCAGCTCAGGGGATACAACTAATGAAAAACTGTTTTTT. Translating it yields CASSSGDTTNEKLFF.